This T cell receptor beta chain is from a study of cytomegalovirus exposure and HLA in healthy donors. Study-wide results and caveats: The later analysis indicated that the majority of CMV-associated TCR beta chains appeared HLA-restricted. Excluded: some indistinguishable V segments such as TRBV6-2 and TRBV6-3.

Germline loops: CDR1 SGDLS, CDR2 YYNGEE. The junction had 11 bases not matched to a gene; V was cut back by 0 bases and J by 6 bases. This CDR3 region has 17 residues. PCR employed 60 Vbeta and 13 Jbeta primers. Only in-frame clones appear in the TCRdb table, and some are missing; sequencing was by immunoSEQ multiplex PCR. The profile covers more than 85,000 clones, with more than 65% appearing a single time and over 4% taken by the ten largest. About this clone itself: Its antigen is undetermined.

The sequencing input was PBMCs. The V and J genes are TRBV9 and TRBJ2-1; 8 nucleotides agree with TRBD1. The receptor comes from a woman aged 18 to 35 in good health and CMV-seropositive. This CDR3 reads CASSVAGQGGGINEQFF. CDR3 in DNA: TGTGCCAGCAGCGTAGCTGGACAGGGAGGCGGAATCAATGAGCAGTTCTTC.